This T cell receptor beta chain was found in a study of PD-L1 blockade in urothelial cancer. Turning to the study itself: Bladder-origin urothelial cancer in males described most of the 29 patients.

Synthetic analogs of TCR templates were spiked into every PCR. Sequencing used immunoSEQ multiplex PCR; TCRdb keeps in-frame clones, though not all of them. Among some 110,000 clones listed, around 90% were seen once. Time point given: peripheral blood 6 weeks after treatment start. Overall study results and limits: At the 3-week point, tumor-associated blood clones expanded more in durable-benefit patients.

V dropped 4 bases and J dropped 0 bases, with 16 bases sitting between them. The germline V gene has CDR1 SEHNR and CDR2 FQNEAQ (reference sequence). This CDR3 is 18 amino acids long. Worth noting for this clone: Its antigen remains unidentified.

The sequence derives from a man aged 60 to 69 with urothelial cancer. This material consisted of PBMCs, taken around atezolizumab (anti-PD-L1) treatment. The chain is built from TRBV7-9 and TRBJ2-6; possibly TRBD1 for D (5 bases). The CDR3: CASSSQGRRASGANVLTF. CDR3 sequence (DNA): TGTGCCAGCAGCTCCCAGGGAAGAAGGGCCTCTGGGGCCAACGTCCTGACTTTC. The full variable domain, its missing parts supplied by reference TRBV7-9 and TRBJ2-6, is DTGVSQNPRHKITKRGQNVTFRCDPISEHNRLYWYRQTLGQGPEFLTYFQNEAQLEKSRLLSDRFSAERPKGSFSTLEIQRTEQGDSAMYLCASSSQGRRASGANVLTFGAGSRLTVL.